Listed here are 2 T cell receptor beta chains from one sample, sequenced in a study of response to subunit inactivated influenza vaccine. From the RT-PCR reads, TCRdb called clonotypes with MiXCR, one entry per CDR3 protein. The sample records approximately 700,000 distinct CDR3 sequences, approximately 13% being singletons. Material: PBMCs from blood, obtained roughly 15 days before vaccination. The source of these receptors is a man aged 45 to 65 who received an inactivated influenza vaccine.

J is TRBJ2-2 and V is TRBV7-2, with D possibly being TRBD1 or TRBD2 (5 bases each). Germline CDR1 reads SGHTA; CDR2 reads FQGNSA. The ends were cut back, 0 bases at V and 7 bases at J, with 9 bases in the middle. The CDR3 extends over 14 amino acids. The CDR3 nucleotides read TGTGCCAGCAGCTTAGCCGGGGCGATCGGGGAGCTGTTTTTT. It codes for CASSLAGAIGELFF. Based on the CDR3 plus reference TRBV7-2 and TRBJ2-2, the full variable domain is GAGVSQSPSNKVTEKGKDVELRCDPISGHTALYWYRQSLGQGLEFLIYFQGNSAPDKSGLPSDRFSAERTGGSVSTLTIQRTQQEDSAVYLCASSLAGAIGELFFGEGSRLTVL.

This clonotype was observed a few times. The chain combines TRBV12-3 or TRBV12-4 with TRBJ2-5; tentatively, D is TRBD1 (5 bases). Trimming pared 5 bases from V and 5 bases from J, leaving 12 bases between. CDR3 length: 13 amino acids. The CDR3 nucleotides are TGTGCCAGCAGTAGAAACTGGGGCGAGACCCAGTACTTC. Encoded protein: CASSRNWGETQYF.